This TCR beta chain came from a study of blood T cell repertoires in COVID-19 (dated by TCRdb to 2019 to 2021). Background on the whole study: Samples covering the acute and convalescent phases of COVID-19 were provided by collaborators in the United States, Italy and Spain. Deeply sampled blood TCRbeta repertoires from subjects exposed to, actively infected with, or recovered from COVID-19 were included in the dataset. A freely available public database, intended as a resource for researchers studying the immune response to SARS-CoV-2, is where the repertoires were released. Nearly every sample came with metadata listing a de-identified subject ID, COVID-19 status, age in years and sex. The material from the prospective study consisted of cDNA or gDNA derived from T cells, B-cell-depleted T cells, or PBMCs. Samples were obtained from the ongoing ImmuneRACE study (first 160 participants) and from over a thousand subjects provided by 6 global collaborators. HLA class I and class II types, where available, came from metadata supplied by the sample provider rather than from assay-based typing.

The study at large found these results: How much clinical and demographic metadata was included differed by source and by participant, and the metadata was provided uncurated.

To note about this clone: This receptor's antigen is unknown. Base qualities are missing; no much larger clone stands one base away.

The germline V gene (reference sequence) gives CDR1 as MNHEY and CDR2 as SMNVEV. V is reduced by 6 bases and J by 4 bases, leaving a spacing of 4 bases between them. The CDR3 spans 12 residues, from the cysteine through the phenylalanine. The sequence is cut down to CDR3 DNA, 36 bases in frame from base 1. In the prospective study, participants were about 18 to 95 years old, resided in about two dozen geographic areas of the United States, and were enrolled through a virtual design. In the prospective study, participants were assigned to cohorts based on the clinical history participants reported in a screening survey and a study questionnaire. In the prospective study, mobile phlebotomists collected whole blood, serum and a nasopharyngeal or oropharyngeal swab from each participant. Additional blood draws and questionnaires over an approximately 2-month period could optionally be provided by prospective study participants. Before DNA extraction, prospective study blood samples were shipped either frozen or at room temperature.

TCRbeta CDR3 regions were amplified from genomic DNA by means of the immunoSEQ Assay, a bias-controlled multiplex PCR. In the authors' own workflow: The number of nucleated cells in each sample was estimated by amplification of reference gene primers within the assay. To quantify the absolute abundance of each unique TCRbeta CDR3 rearrangement, sequence reads were collapsed and filtered. For each sample, productive Simpson clonality was calculated by taking the square root of Simpson's diversity index across productive rearrangements. TCRdb carries this immuneACCESS record with in-frame sequences only. Its versions omit some clonotypes, under half of them owing to an unresolved V gene in the studies checked, with the rest unexplained. V and J calls and clone size are as listed in that table; D and trimming were resolved from the DNA. This sample gives 200,000 to 300,000 clones in total; around 88% of them show up just once. The ten largest clonotypes hold 2% to 2.5% of the sample.

The sequence came from a woman in her thirties or forties with acute COVID-19. The sequencing sample was made of PBMCs or T cells enriched from blood (not recorded which). The rearrangement joined TRBV27 to TRBJ1-6, with the D gene uncertain. The CDR3 protein is CASSQYNSPLHF. In nucleotide form, the sequence is TGTGCCAGCAGCCAATATAATTCACCCCTCCACTTT.